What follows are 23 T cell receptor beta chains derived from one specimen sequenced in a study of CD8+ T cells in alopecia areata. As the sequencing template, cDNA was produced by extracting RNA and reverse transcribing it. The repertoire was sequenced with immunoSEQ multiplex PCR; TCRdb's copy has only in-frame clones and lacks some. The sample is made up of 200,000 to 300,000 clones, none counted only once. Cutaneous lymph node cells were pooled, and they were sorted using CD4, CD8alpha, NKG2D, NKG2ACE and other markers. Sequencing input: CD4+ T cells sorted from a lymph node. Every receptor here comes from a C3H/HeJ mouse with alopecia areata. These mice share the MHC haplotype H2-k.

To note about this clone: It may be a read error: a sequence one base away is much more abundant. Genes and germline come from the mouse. CDR3: CASSGLGGSAETLYF. The covered CDR3 bases are TGTGCCAGCAGTGGACTGGGGGGTAGTGCAGAA. The rearrangement links TRBV31 to TRBJ2-3, with TRBD2 matching over 11 bases. The CDR3 is cut off 4 residues early in the read; its end comes from the germline J gene. Per the germline V gene, CDR1 is GKSSPN and CDR2 is SITVG. After removal of 8 bases from V and 0 bases from J, the junction contained 7 bases not matched to a gene. The CDR3 is made up of 15 amino acids.

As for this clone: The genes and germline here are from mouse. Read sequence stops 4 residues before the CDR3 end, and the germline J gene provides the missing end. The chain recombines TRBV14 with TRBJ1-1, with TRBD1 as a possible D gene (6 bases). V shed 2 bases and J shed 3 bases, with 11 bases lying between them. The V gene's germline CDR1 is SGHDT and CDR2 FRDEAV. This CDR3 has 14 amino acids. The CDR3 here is CASSFTGWDTEVFF. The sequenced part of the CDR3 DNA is TGTGCCAGCAGTTTTACAGGGTGGGACACA.

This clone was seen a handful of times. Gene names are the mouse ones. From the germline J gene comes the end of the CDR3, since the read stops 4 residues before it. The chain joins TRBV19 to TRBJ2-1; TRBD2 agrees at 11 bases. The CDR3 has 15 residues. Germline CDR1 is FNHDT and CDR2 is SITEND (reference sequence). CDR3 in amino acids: CASSIPDWGVAEQFF. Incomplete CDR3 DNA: TGTGCCAGCAGTATTCCGGACTGGGGGGTCGCT.

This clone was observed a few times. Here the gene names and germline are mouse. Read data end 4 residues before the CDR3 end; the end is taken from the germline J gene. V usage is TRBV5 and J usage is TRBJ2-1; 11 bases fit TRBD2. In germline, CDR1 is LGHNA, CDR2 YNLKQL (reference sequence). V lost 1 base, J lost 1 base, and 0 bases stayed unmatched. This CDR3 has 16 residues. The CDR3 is CASSQGDWGNYAEQFF. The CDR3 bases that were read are TGTGCCAGCAGCCAAGGGGACTGGGGGAACTATGCT.

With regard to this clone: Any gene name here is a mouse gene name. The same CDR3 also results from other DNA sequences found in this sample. CDR3 DNA (partial): TGTGCCAGCAGCCAGCTGGGGGGGCAAGAC. This codes for CASSQLGGQD. The entire CDR3 reads CASSQLGGQDTQYF. This chain connects TRBV5 to TRBJ2-5; TRBD2 aligns across 9 bases. The read comes to an end 4 residues before the CDR3 does, leaving the germline J gene to fill in the end. Trimming at V came to 3 bases and at J to 3 bases, leaving 1 base not matched to a gene. This CDR3 has 14 residues. Germline V gene data show CDR1 as LGHNA and CDR2 as YNLKQL (reference sequence).

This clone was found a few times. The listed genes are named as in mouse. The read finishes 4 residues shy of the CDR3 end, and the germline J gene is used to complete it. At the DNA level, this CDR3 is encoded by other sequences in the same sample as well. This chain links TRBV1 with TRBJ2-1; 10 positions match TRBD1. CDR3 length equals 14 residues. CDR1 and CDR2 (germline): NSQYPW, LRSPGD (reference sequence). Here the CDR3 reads CTCSAGDRGAEQFF. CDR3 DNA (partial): TGCACCTGCAGTGCGGGGGACAGGGGCGCT.

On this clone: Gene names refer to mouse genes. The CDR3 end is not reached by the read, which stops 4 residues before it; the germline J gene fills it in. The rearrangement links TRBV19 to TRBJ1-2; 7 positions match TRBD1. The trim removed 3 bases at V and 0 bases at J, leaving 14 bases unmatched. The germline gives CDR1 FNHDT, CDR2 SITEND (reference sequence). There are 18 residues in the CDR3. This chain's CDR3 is CASSTLTGTENPNSDYTF. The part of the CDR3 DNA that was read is TGTGCCAGCAGTACTCTCACCGGGACAGAAAATCCAAACTCC.

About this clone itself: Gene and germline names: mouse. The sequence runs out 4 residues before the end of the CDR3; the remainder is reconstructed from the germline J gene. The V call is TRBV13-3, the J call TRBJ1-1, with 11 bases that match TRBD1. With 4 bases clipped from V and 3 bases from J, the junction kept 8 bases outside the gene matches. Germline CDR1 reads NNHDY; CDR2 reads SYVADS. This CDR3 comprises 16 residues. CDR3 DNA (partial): TGTGCCAGCAGTTTCTCCGGGACAGGGGGGGACACA. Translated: CASSFSGTGGDT. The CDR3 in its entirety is CASSFSGTGGDTEVFF.

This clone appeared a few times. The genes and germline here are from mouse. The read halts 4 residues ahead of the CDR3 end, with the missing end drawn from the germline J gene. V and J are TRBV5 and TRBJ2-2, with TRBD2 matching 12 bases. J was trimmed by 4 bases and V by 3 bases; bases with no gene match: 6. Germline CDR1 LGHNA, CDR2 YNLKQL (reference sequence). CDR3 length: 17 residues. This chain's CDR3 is CASSHSGTGGFTGQLYF. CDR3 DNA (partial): TGTGCCAGCAGCCACTCCGGGACTGGGGGGTTCACCGGG.

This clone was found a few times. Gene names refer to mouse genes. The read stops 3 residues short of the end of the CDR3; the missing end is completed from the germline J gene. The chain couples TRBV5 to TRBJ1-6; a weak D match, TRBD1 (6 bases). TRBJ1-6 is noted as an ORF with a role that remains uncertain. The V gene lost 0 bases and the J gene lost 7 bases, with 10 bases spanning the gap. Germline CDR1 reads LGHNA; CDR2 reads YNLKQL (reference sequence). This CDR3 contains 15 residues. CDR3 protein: CASSQEAGVNSPLYF. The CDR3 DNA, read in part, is TGTGCCAGCAGCCAAGAGGCAGGGGTGAATTCGCCC.

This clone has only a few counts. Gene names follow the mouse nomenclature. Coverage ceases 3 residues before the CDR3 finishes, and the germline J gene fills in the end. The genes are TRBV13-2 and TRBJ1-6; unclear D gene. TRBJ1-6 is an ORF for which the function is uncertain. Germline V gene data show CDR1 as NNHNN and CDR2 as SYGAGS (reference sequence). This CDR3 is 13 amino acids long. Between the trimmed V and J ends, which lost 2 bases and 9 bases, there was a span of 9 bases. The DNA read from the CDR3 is TGTGCCAGCGGTGACAGACGAAGTTCGCCC. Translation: CASGDRRSSP. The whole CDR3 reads CASGDRRSSPLYF.

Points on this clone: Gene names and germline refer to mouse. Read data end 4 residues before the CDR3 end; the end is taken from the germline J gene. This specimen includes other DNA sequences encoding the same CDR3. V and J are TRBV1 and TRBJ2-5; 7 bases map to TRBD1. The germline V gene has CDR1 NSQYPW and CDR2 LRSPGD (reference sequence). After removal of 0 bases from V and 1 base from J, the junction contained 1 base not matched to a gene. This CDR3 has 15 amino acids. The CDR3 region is CTCSADRGYQDTQYF. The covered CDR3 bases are TGCACCTGCAGTGCAGACAGGGGGTACCAAGAC.

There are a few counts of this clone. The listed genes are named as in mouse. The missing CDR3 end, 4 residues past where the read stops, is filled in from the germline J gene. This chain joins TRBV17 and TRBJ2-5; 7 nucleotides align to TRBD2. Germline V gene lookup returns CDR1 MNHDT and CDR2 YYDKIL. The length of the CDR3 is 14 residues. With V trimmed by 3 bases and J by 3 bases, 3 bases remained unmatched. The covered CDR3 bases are TGTGCTAGCAGTAGTCGGGGGGGGCAAGAC. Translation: CASSSRGGQD. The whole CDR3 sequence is CASSSRGGQDTQYF.

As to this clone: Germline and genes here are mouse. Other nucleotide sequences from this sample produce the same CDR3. This chain's CDR3 is CASGDAGGNSPLYF. The sequenced part of the CDR3 DNA is TGTGCCAGCGGTGATGCAGGGGGGAATTCGCCC. V gene TRBV13-2 combines with J gene TRBJ1-6, with 7 positions matching TRBD1. The CDR3 extends 3 residues past the end of the read, so its final part is completed from the germline J gene. TRBJ1-6 is an open reading frame, and its role is uncertain. The V and J ends lost 0 bases and 7 bases, in that order; junction bases with no gene match: 1. Germline V CDR1 and CDR2: NNHNN, SYGAGS (reference sequence). The CDR3 loop spans 14 amino acids.

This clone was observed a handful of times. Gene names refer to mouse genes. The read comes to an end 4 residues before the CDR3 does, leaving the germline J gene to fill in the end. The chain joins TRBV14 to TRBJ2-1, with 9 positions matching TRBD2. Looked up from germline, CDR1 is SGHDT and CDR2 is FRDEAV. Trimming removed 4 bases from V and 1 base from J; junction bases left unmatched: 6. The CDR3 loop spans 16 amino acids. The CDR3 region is CASSPRTGENYAEQFF. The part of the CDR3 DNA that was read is TGTGCCAGCAGTCCCCGGACTGGGGAGAACTATGCT.

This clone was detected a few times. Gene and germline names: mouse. The CDR3 loop is CASRRGQANTGQLYF. Incomplete CDR3 DNA: TGTGCCAGCAGAAGGGGACAAGCAAACACCGGG. This chain uses TRBV19 with TRBJ2-2, with D possibly TRBD1 on 6 matching bases. The CDR3 is cut off 4 residues early in the read; its end comes from the germline J gene. This CDR3 comprises 15 residues. The germline V gene has CDR1 FNHDT and CDR2 SITEND (reference sequence). V lost 5 bases and J lost 0, with 11 bases in between.

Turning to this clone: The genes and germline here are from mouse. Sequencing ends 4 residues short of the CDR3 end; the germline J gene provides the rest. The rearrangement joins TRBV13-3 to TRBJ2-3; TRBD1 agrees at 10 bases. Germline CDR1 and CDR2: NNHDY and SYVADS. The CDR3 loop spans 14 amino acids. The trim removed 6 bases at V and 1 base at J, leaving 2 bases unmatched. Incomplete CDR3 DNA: TGTGCCAGCACCGACAGGGGGCGTGCAGAA. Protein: CASTDRGRAE. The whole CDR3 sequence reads CASTDRGRAETLYF.

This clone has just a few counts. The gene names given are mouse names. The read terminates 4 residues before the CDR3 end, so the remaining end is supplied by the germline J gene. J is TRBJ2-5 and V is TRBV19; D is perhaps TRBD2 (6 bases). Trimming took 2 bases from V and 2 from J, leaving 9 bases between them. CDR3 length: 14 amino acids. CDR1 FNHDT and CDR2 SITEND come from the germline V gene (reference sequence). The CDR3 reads CASSIGGLQDTQYF. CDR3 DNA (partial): TGTGCCAGCAGTATTGGGGGTCTCCAAGAC.

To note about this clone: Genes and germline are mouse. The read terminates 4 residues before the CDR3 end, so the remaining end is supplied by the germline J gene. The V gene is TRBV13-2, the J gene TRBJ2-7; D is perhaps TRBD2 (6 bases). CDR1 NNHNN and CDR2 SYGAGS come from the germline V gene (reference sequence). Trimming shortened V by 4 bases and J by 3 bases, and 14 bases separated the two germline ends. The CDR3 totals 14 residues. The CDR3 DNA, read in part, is TGTGCCAGCGGTACTCAGGGACTCTTCTAT. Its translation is CASGTQGLFY. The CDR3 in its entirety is CASGTQGLFYEQYF.

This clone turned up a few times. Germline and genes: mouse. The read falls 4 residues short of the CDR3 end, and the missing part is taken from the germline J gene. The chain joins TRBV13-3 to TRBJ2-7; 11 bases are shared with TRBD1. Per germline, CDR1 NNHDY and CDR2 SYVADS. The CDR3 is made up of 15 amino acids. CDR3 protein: CASSLDRGQLDEQYF. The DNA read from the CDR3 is TGTGCCAGCAGTCTGGACAGGGGGCAACTTGAT.

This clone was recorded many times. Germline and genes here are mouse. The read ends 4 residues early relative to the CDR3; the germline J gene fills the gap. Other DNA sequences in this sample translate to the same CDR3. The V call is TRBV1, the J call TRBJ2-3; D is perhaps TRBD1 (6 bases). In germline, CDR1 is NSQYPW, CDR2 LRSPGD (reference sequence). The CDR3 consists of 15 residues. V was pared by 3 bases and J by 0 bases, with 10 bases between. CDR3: CTCSAGTSSAETLYF. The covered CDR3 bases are TGCACCTGCAGTGCGGGGACATCTAGTGCAGAA.

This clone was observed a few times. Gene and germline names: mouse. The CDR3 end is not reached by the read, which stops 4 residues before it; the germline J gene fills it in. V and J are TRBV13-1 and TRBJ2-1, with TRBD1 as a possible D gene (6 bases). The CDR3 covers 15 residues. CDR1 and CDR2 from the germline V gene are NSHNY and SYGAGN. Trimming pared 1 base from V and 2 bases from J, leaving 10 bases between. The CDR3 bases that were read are TGTGCCAGCAGTGATAGGGGGAGAGACTATGCT. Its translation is CASSDRGRDYA. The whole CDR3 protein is CASSDRGRDYAEQFF.

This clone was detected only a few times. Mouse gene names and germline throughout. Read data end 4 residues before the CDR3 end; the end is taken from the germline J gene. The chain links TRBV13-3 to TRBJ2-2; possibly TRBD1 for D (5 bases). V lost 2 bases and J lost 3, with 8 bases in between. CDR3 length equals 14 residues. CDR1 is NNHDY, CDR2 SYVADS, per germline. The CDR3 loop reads CASSERQYTGQLYF. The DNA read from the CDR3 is TGTGCCAGCAGTGAAAGACAGTACACCGGG.